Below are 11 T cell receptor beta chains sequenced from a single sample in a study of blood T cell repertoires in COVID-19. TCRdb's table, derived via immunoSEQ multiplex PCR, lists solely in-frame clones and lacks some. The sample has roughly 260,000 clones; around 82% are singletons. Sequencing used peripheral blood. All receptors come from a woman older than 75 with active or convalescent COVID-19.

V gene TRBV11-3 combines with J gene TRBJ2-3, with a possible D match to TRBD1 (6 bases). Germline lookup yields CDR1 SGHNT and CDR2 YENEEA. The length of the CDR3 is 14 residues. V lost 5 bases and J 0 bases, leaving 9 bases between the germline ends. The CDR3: CASSKGQSTDTQYF. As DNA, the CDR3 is TGTGCCAGCAGCAAAGGACAGAGCACAGATACGCAGTATTTT.

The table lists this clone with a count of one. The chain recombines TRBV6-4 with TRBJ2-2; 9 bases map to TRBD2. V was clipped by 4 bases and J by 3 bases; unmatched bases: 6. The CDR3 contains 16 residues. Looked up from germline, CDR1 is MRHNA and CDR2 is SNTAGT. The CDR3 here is CASSVSGGLHTGELFF. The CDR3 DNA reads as TGTGCCAGCAGTGTTAGCGGGGGCCTTCACACCGGGGAGCTGTTTTTT.

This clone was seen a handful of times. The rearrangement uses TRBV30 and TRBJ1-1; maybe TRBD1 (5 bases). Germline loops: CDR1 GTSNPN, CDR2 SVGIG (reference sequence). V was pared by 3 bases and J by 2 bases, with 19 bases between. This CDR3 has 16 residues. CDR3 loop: CAWSRPAGGINTEAFF. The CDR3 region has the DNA TGTGCCTGGAGCCGCCCTGCGGGGGGAATAAACACTGAAGCTTTCTTT.

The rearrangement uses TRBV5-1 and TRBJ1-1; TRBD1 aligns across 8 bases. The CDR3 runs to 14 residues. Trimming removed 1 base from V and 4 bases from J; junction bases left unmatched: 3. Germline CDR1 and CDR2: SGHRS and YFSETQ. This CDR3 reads CASSLIDRGTEAFF. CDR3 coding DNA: TGCGCCAGCAGCTTGATCGACAGGGGCACTGAAGCTTTCTTT.

CDR3 DNA: TGTGCCAGCAGTTTGGGTTATTTGGGCGAAAAACTGTTTTTT. Translation: CASSLGYLGEKLFF. V gene TRBV28 combines with J gene TRBJ1-4; D is ambiguous. The V end was cut by 3 bases, the J end by 8 bases, with 13 bases between. Germline-derived CDR1 and CDR2 are MDHEN and SYDVKM. There are 14 residues in the CDR3.

The CDR3 nucleotides are TGTGCCAGCAGCCCCTTTCCCCTTGAGACCCAGTACTTC. Translated: CASSPFPLETQYF. The V gene is TRBV14, the J gene TRBJ2-5; D is ambiguous. The V end lost 4 bases, the J end lost 5 bases, and 11 bases lay between the germline ends. In germline, CDR1 is SGHDN, CDR2 FVKESK. This CDR3 has 13 amino acids.

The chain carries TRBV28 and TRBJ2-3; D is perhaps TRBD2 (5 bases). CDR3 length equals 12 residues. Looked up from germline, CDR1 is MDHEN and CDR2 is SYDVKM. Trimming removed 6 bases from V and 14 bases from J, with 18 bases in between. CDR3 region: CASRPRGSNAYF. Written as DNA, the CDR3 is TGTGCCAGCAGGCCTAGAGGGTCCAACGCGTATTTT. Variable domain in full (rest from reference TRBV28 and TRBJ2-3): DVKVTQSSRYLVKRTGEKVFLECVQDMDHENMFWYRQDPGLGLRLIYFSYDVKMKEKGDIPEGYSVSREKKERFSLILESASTNQTSMYLCASRPRGSNAYFGPGTRLTVL.

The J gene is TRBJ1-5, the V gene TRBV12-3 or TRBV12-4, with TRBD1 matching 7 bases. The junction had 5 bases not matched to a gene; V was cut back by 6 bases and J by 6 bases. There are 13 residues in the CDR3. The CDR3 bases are TGTGCCAGCAGCGCAGACAGGGTTCAGCCCCAGCATTTT. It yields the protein CASSADRVQPQHF.

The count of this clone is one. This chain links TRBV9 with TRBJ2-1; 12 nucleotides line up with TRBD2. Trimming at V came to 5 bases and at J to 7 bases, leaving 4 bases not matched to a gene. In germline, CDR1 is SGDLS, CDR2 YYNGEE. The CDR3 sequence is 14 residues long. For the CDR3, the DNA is TGTGCCAGCAGGGGAGGACTAGCGGGAAATGAGCAGTTCTTC. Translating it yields CASRGGLAGNEQFF.

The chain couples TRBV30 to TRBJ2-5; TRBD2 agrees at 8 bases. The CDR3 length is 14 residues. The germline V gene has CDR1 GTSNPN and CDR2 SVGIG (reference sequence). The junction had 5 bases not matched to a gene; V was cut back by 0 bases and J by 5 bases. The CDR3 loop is CAWSVPGGEETQYF. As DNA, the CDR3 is TGTGCCTGGAGTGTACCGGGAGGGGAGGAGACCCAGTACTTC.

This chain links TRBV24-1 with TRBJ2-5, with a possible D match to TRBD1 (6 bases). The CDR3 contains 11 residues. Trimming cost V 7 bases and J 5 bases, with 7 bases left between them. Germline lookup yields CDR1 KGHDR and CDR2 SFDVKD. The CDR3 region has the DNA TGTGCCACCAGGAGGGGGGAGACCCAGTACTTC. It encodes CATRRGETQYF.